This T cell receptor beta chain was recorded in a study of T cells in localized non-small cell lung cancer. Study conclusions and caveats: Overall survival was longer when the density of T cells in the blood was higher. In adjacent lung, a median around 55 of the top 100 tumor clones were found. There was higher T cell clonality in uninvolved adjacent lung than in tumor, and it was highest there. Sequencing, confined to only one tumor region, leaves heterogeneity possible.

Sequencing was performed with immunoSEQ multiplex PCR; in TCRdb, only in-frame clones are kept and a portion is missing. The sample lists 75,000 to 90,000 clones, 80% to 90% seen once, with over 2.5% in the top ten. As concerns this clone: Its antigen is currently unknown.

Germline-derived CDR1 and CDR2 are SGHTA and FQGNSA. CDR3 size: 13 residues. The J segment lost 5 bases and the V segment lost 1 base, leaving 0 bases of the junction unmatched. The sequence derives from a man aged 35 to 69 with stage I lung adenocarcinoma. The rearrangement links TRBV7-2 to TRBJ1-1; TRBD1 agrees at 8 bases. The sequencing here drew on peripheral blood, taken before any cancer treatment. The CDR3 is CASSLGQGTEAFF. The DNA of the CDR3 is TGTGCCAGCAGCTTAGGACAGGGGACTGAAGCTTTCTTT.